This is a list of T cell receptor beta chains from one sample in a study of T cell repertoires in cytomegalovirus infection. Each CDR3 protein gets one entry after TCRdb re-called the reads with MiXCR. The table includes roughly 800,000 distinct CDR3 sequences, 29% detected once. Their antigens remain unidentified. Source: cultured CD8+ T cells from PBMCs, taken from culture after CMV antigen stimulation. These TCRs come from a human donor in good health (CMV status not recorded). Some clones in this sample may be carry-over from other donors' samples. CDR3s include the opening cysteine and the closing phenylalanine or tryptophan.

j_call v_call cdr3_aa
TRBJ1-2 TRBV5-5 CASTRNYGYTF
TRBJ2-5 TRBV10-3 CAISGQRQETQYF
TRBJ1-2 TRBV7-8 CASSPGQGPPNYGYTF
TRBJ2-3 TRBV29-1 CSVDRGTDTQYF
TRBJ2-1 TRBV7-2 CASKRPVGSYNEQFF
TRBJ2-7 TRBV7-2 CASSLGWDSTYEQYF
TRBJ2-1 TRBV6-2/TRBV6-3 CASRTLEPGNEQFF
TRBJ2-7 TRBV12-3/TRBV12-4 CASSPGGGGRSYEQYF
TRBJ1-2 TRBV28 CASSFSLWGYTF
TRBJ2-1 TRBV12-3/TRBV12-4 CASSLEFPNEQFF
TRBJ1-5 TRBV6-6 CASRGQKNQPQHF
TRBJ1-2 TRBV27 CASSRRAGANYGYTF
TRBJ1-3 TRBV4-1 CASSRKERNSGNTIYF
TRBJ2-1 TRBV12-3/TRBV12-4 CASSFGNSNNEQFF
TRBJ2-5 TRBV27 CASSPGLAGGYQETQYF
TRBJ1-1 TRBV15 CATSREGGGTEAFF
TRBJ2-1 TRBV4-1 CASSQGDLGPYNEQFF
TRBJ2-7 TRBV10-2 CASGAGGRYEQYF
TRBJ2-1 TRBV19 CASSIHSGLGNEQFF
TRBJ2-7 TRBV7-4 CASSDPWDTSYEQYF
TRBJ2-3 TRBV6-2/TRBV6-3 CASSYSPAGGQDTQYF
TRBJ2-2 TRBV20-1 CSAKGENTGELFF
TRBJ1-2 TRBV9 CASRERQGDNYGYTF
TRBJ1-1 TRBV9 CASSALTGSTEAFF
TRBJ2-1 TRBV7-7 CASSPRERGWDEQFF
TRBJ1-1 TRBV7-9 CASTGGADTEAFF
TRBJ2-7 TRBV7-6 CASSPVPLADSYEQYF
TRBJ2-1 TRBV7-6 CASSPRVGGLEQFF
TRBJ2-2 TRBV7-3 CASSPGLTGELFF
TRBJ1-2 TRBV7-6 CASSTGASYGYTF
TRBJ1-1 TRBV7-2 CASSTRDRGRRDTEAFF
TRBJ1-2 TRBV7-9 CASSPEGGMDYGYTF
TRBJ2-1 TRBV19 CASSSTGFDEQFF
TRBJ1-6 TRBV3-1 CASSQTHRGPSNSPLHF
TRBJ2-1 TRBV7-9 CASSSRGLLNEQFF
TRBJ2-2 TRBV7-2 CASASRSGELFF
TRBJ2-1 TRBV7-6 CASSLDATSSYNEQFF
TRBJ2-2 TRBV4-1 CASSQWDDGTGELFF
TRBJ1-2 TRBV7-9 CASSPAGPLYGYTF
TRBJ1-5 TRBV7-9 CASSLAGDTLGEPQHF
TRBJ2-5 TRBV13 CASSPQMGETQYF
TRBJ2-2 TRBV4-1 CASSPRQGDSTGELFF
TRBJ2-3 TRBV29-1 CSVGLGDSTDTQYF
TRBJ2-3 TRBV15 CATSRLTSGGPFGSDTQYF
TRBJ2-5 TRBV7-2 CASSSRRGETQYF
TRBJ1-1 TRBV12-3/TRBV12-4 CASSYPQGMNTEAFF
TRBJ2-7 TRBV25-1 CASSVGDFYEQYF
TRBJ2-5 TRBV28 CASSRDSSQETQYF
TRBJ1-1 TRBV12-3/TRBV12-4 CASSLDSGTVAREAFF
TRBJ1-2 TRBV27 CASSPKGANGYTF